Listed below are T cell receptor beta chains from one sample, sequenced in a study of response to subunit inactivated influenza vaccine. TCRdb reanalysed the RT-PCR reads using MiXCR and keeps one entry per CDR3 protein. The sample carries around 710,000 distinct CDR3 sequences, roughly 14% recorded once. This specimen consisted of PBMCs from blood, obtained around two weeks before vaccination. All receptors come from a man between 50 and 59 years old who received an inactivated influenza vaccine. CDR3s include the opening cysteine and the closing phenylalanine or tryptophan. D genes are given only for firm matches. Clone size, where shown, is once, few, many, or a class for clones that have expanded.

v_gene	j_gene	abundance	d_gene	CDR3aa	CDR3nt
TRBV18	TRBJ2-6	NA	TRBD1	CASSSTGVGANVLTF	TGTGCCAGCTCATCTACAGGGGTCGGGGCCAACGTCCTGACTTTC
TRBV5-5	TRBJ2-7	few	TRBD1	CASSIQGTPYEQYF	TGTGCCAGCAGCATACAGGGGACGCCCTACGAGCAGTACTTC
TRBV19	TRBJ2-3	few	TRBD1	CASKRGRGQVGTDTQYF	TGTGCCAGTAAAAGGGGACGCGGACAGGTTGGAACAGATACGCAGTATTTT
TRBV5-1	TRBJ1-2	many	NA	CASSSRVNYGYTF	TGCGCCAGCAGCTCAAGAGTTAACTATGGCTACACCTTC
TRBV2	TRBJ2-7	many	TRBD2	CASSESGTSVYEQYF	TGTGCCAGCAGTGAGTCCGGGACTAGCGTCTACGAGCAGTACTTC
TRBV20-1	TRBJ2-5	NA	TRBD1	CSARGQFGYKETQYF	TGCAGTGCTAGGGGACAGTTTGGTTATAAAGAGACCCAGTACTTC
TRBV27	TRBJ2-7	many	NA	CASSFLFKGFPYEQYF	TGTGCCAGCAGTTTCCTTTTCAAGGGGTTCCCCTACGAGCAGTACTTC
TRBV15	TRBJ2-3	NA	NA	CATSTRTGVDTQYF	TGTGCCACCAGCACCCGGACGGGGGTAGATACGCAGTATTTT
TRBV5-1	TRBJ1-2	many	NA	CASSSGVEIHYGYTF	TGCGCCAGCAGTTCCGGGGTAGAAATTCACTATGGCTACACCTTC
TRBV12-3/TRBV12-4	TRBJ2-1	many	NA	CASRPTDNEQFF	TGTGCCAGCAGACCGACAGACAATGAGCAGTTCTTC
TRBV6-1	TRBJ1-4	few	TRBD1	CASSPRDSINEKLFF	TGTGCCAGCAGTCCCCGGGACAGCATAAATGAAAAACTGTTTTTT
TRBV7-9	TRBJ2-1	many	TRBD1	CASSTGTVGEQFF	TGTGCCAGCAGCACCGGGACAGTTGGTGAGCAGTTCTTC
TRBV5-1	TRBJ2-7	many	TRBD2	CASSLEVSGTRSYEQYF	TGCGCCAGCAGCTTGGAGGTTAGCGGGACCCGCTCCTACGAGCAGTACTTC
TRBV5-1	TRBJ2-7	few	TRBD2	CASSPAAGGYYEQYF	TGCGCCAGCAGCCCGGCTGCGGGAGGGTACTACGAGCAGTACTTC
TRBV19	TRBJ2-3	once	TRBD1	CASSLGTGRLDTQYF	TGTGCCAGTAGTCTAGGGACAGGTCGTCTTGATACGCAGTATTTT
TRBV7-2	TRBJ2-3	few	TRBD1	CASSTPGQGDTQYF	TGTGCCAGCAGCACGCCGGGACAGGGAGATACGCAGTATTTT
TRBV4-2	TRBJ2-2	few	TRBD2	CASSQADSGGANTGELFF	TGTGCCAGCAGCCAAGCCGATAGCGGGGGAGCGAACACCGGGGAGCTGTTTTTT
TRBV7-9	TRBJ1-4	NA	NA	CASSLRAATNEKLFF	TGTGCCAGCAGCCTACGGGCGGCAACTAATGAAAAACTGTTTTTT
TRBV10-3	TRBJ2-5	NA	NA	CAISESARMETQYF	TGTGCCATCAGTGAGTCTGCTAGAATGGAGACCCAGTACTTC
TRBV12-3/TRBV12-4	TRBJ2-1	few	NA	CASSLRTGLNEQFF	TGTGCCAGCAGTTTAAGAACAGGGCTCAATGAGCAGTTCTTC